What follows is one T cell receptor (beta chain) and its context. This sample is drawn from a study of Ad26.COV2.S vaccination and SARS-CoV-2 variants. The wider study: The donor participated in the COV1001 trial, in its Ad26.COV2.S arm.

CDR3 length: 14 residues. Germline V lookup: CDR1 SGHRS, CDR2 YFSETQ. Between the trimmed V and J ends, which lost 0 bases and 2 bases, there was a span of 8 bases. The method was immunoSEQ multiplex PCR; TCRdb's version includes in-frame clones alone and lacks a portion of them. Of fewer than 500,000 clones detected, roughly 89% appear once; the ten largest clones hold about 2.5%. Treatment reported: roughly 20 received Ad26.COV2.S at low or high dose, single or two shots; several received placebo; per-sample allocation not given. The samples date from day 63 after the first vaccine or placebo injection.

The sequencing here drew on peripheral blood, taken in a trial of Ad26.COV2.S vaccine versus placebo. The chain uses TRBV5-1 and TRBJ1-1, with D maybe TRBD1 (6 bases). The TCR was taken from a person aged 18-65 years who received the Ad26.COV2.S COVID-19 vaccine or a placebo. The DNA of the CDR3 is TGCGCCAGCAGCTTGGGACAGGTTAACACTGAAGCTTTCTTT. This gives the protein CASSLGQVNTEAFF.